The text below deals with one T cell receptor (beta chain). Its antigen is currently unknown. This sample was taken from a study of CD8 T cells in ankylosing spondylitis. Overall study results and limits: As reported, disease-linked clones showed significant enrichment in matched ankylosing spondylitis synovial fluid.

TCRdb called the 5' RACE reads again in MiXCR, with one record for every CDR3 protein. Here the sample spans 380,000 or so distinct CDR3 sequences, roughly 20% being singletons. Sequenced: blood, either unsorted or a sorted T cell fraction (not recorded which). The sequence came from a male donor with ankylosing spondylitis or in good health (not recorded which).

CDR3 loop: CASSLYVRSGANVLTF. Here the CDR3 DNA reads TGTGCCAGCAGTTTATATGTACGCTCTGGGGCCAACGTCCTGACTTTC. This chain uses TRBV27 with TRBJ2-6; D unresolved. This CDR3 contains 16 residues. Trimming removed 1 base from V and 0 bases from J, with 7 bases in between. Germline V gene lookup returns CDR1 MNHEY and CDR2 SMNVEV (reference sequence). The entire variable domain, with the rest obtained from reference TRBV27 and TRBJ2-6, is as follows: EAQVTQNPRYLITVTGKKLTVTCSQNMNHEYMSWYRQDPGLGLRQIYYSMNVEVTDKGDVPEGYKVSRKEKRNFPLILESPSPNQTSLYFCASSLYVRSGANVLTFGAGSRLTVL.